These 28 T cell receptor beta chains were sequenced from one sample in a study of T cell responses to AZD1222 COVID-19 vaccine. Only in-frame clones appear in the TCRdb table, and some are missing; sequencing was by immunoSEQ multiplex PCR. The sample has some 130,000 clones; more than 85% are singletons. The sample was peripheral blood, taken on day 0 of AZD1222 vaccination. Receptors originate from an adult in good health.

The chain has TRBV7-2 and TRBJ1-1, with D uncertain. This CDR3 is built from 13 residues. Germline V gene lookup returns CDR1 SGHTA and CDR2 FQGNSA. V was clipped by 1 base and J by 11 bases, with 14 bases between them. The CDR3, as DNA: TGTGCCAGCAGCTTAGTAGAGACCGCGTGGGCTTTCTTT. The encoded protein is CASSLVETAWAFF.

This clone was counted a single time. The chain joins TRBV7-2 to TRBJ1-5; TRBD1 matches at 8 bases. The CDR3 totals 14 residues. Germline assignment: CDR1 SGHTA and CDR2 FQGNSA. With V trimmed by 0 bases and J by 8 bases, 3 bases remained unmatched. The CDR3 DNA reads TGTGCCAGCAGCTTAGCGGCAGGGGGCGAGCCCCAGCATTTT. Amino acid sequence: CASSLAAGGEPQHF.

The J gene is TRBJ2-2, the V gene TRBV3-1 (or the pseudogene TRBV3-2); D call uncertain. Germline V gene lookup returns CDR1 LGHDT and CDR2 YNNKEL (reference sequence). This CDR3 contains 13 residues. V lost 2 bases, J lost 4 bases, and 5 bases lay in between. CDR3 nucleotide sequence: TGTGCCAGCAGCCAATGGGTCACCGGGGAGCTGTTTTTT. Translated: CASSQWVTGELFF.

V usage is TRBV7-3 and J usage is TRBJ1-6, with D perhaps TRBD1 (5 bases). CDR1 and CDR2 from the germline V gene are SGHTA and FQGTGA. This CDR3 spans 15 amino acids. V was cut by 5 bases and J by 7 bases, with 15 bases left in between. Written as DNA, the CDR3 is TGTGCCAGCAGCCTCCAGGGCATAGAGAATTCACCCCTCCACTTT. Its protein is CASSLQGIENSPLHF.

The genes are TRBV7-9 and TRBJ2-1, with D maybe TRBD2 (5 bases). The germline CDR1 and CDR2 sequences are SEHNR and FQNEAQ (reference sequence). The CDR3 loop spans 15 amino acids. Trimming pared 4 bases from V and 6 bases from J, leaving 16 bases between. DNA of the CDR3: TGTGCCAGCAGCTCCGCTGGAGGAGGATTCAATGAGCAGTTCTTC. Translated, it gives CASSSAGGGFNEQFF.

This clone was observed a single time. The gene calls are TRBV6-1 and TRBJ2-3; D is uncertain. The CDR3 sequence is 15 residues long. Deletions cut 1 base from V and 1 base from J, with 9 bases between. Germline CDR1 and CDR2: MNHNS and SASEGT. The DNA of the CDR3 is TGTGCCAGCAGTGAAGACCCCCTAGGCACAGATACGCAGTATTTT. Its protein is CASSEDPLGTDTQYF.

The chain combines TRBV19 with TRBJ1-2, with 12 bases matching TRBD1. Unmatched junction bases numbered 7, after V lost 5 bases and J lost 3 bases. Germline V lookup: CDR1 LNHDA, CDR2 SQIVND (reference sequence). The CDR3 spans 16 residues. This CDR3 is CASSAGTGGRDYGYTF. In DNA form, the CDR3 reads TGTGCCAGTAGTGCTGGGACAGGGGGCCGGGACTATGGCTACACCTTC.

The gene calls are TRBV20-1 and TRBJ1-1; D is unresolved. The V and J ends lost 7 bases and 1 base respectively, with 7 bases between them. CDR3 length: 11 residues. CDR1 and CDR2 from the germline V gene are DFQATT and SNEGSKA (reference sequence). The CDR3 spells CSGKTNTEAFF. CDR3 nucleotide sequence: TGCAGTGGAAAGACGAACACTGAAGCTTTCTTT.

CDR3: CATSDGRLNQPQHF. In nucleotides, the CDR3 is TGTGCCACCAGTGATGGACGTCTCAATCAGCCCCAGCATTTT. The chain combines TRBV24-1 with TRBJ1-5; no clear D. CDR3 size: 14 residues. Trimming took off 3 bases at V and 3 bases at J, with 8 bases between the two ends. From germline, CDR1 is KGHDR and CDR2 SFDVKD.

This sequence joins TRBV4-2 and TRBJ2-3; 7 bases agree with TRBD1. Germline-derived CDR1 and CDR2 are LGHNA and YNFKEQ. Trimming cost V 0 bases and J 5 bases; bases outside gene matches: 11. There are 17 residues in the CDR3. The CDR3: CASSQDPYEGAGDTQYF. In DNA, the CDR3 is TGTGCCAGCAGCCAAGATCCCTATGAGGGGGCCGGAGATACGCAGTATTTT.

This clone has just a few counts. V and J are TRBV6-5 and TRBJ1-2; 7 nucleotides agree with TRBD1. Trimming cost V 5 bases and J 8 bases; bases outside gene matches: 14. The CDR3 totals 15 residues. The germline CDR1 and CDR2 sequences are MNHEY and SVGAGI. The CDR3 DNA sequence: TGTGCCAGCAGTCCCCGACAGGGTTCCTTTGGCGGCTACACCTTC. Residues: CASSPRQGSFGGYTF.

This clone came up once. The CDR3 DNA is TGTGCCAGCAGCTTAGCTAATGAAAAACTGTTTTTT. It encodes CASSLANEKLFF. The rearrangement joins TRBV11-2 to TRBJ1-4; D unresolved. Per germline, CDR1 SGHAT and CDR2 FQNNGV. Trimming pared 1 base from V and 3 bases from J, leaving 0 bases between. The CDR3 consists of 12 residues.

This clone was seen only a few times. The J gene is TRBJ2-7, the V gene TRBV7-9, with D uncertain. V lost 2 bases and J 6 bases, leaving 11 bases between the germline ends. The germline V gene has CDR1 SEHNR and CDR2 FQNEAQ (reference sequence). This CDR3 has 13 residues. The CDR3 region has the DNA TGTGCCAGCAGCTTACCACAGATTCCCGAGCAGTACTTC. This codes for CASSLPQIPEQYF. Combining the CDR3 with reference TRBV7-9 and TRBJ2-7 gives the whole variable domain DTGVSQNPRHKITKRGQNVTFRCDPISEHNRLYWYRQTLGQGPEFLTYFQNEAQLEKSRLLSDRFSAERPKGSFSTLEIQRTEQGDSAMYLCASSLPQIPEQYFGPGTRLTVT.

The genes are TRBV9 and TRBJ2-5; TRBD1 might be the D (5 bases). In germline, CDR1 is SGDLS, CDR2 YYNGEE. The V end lost 4 bases, the J end lost 1 base, and 14 bases lay between the germline ends. CDR3 length equals 15 residues. CDR3 coding DNA: TGTGCCAGCAGCCCGCTGGGGCAGCTCCAAGAGACCCAGTACTTC. This translates into CASSPLGQLQETQYF.

The rearrangement uses TRBV28 and TRBJ1-6; D remains unclear. Germline V lookup: CDR1 MDHEN, CDR2 SYDVKM. The CDR3 contains 15 residues. Trimming cost V 3 bases and J 10 bases, with 16 bases left between them. The CDR3 DNA reads TGTGCCAGCAGTTTCGTACGATCTTTGGGATCACCCCTCCACTTT. This gives the protein CASSFVRSLGSPLHF. The full variable domain, completed using reference TRBV28 and TRBJ1-6, is DVKVTQSSRYLVKRTGEKVFLECVQDMDHENMFWYRQDPGLGLRLIYFSYDVKMKEKGDIPEGYSVSREKKERFSLILESASTNQTSMYLCASSFVRSLGSPLHFGNGTRLTVT.

This chain joins TRBV7-9 and TRBJ2-1, with D perhaps matching TRBD1 or TRBD2 (5 bases each). Germline V gene sequence: CDR1 SEHNR, CDR2 FQNEAQ (reference sequence). Trimming stripped 1 base from V and 2 bases from J, with 12 bases between. The CDR3 has 16 residues. CDR3 amino acids: CASSLVFGTAYNEQFF. The CDR3, as DNA: TGTGCCAGCAGCTTAGTATTCGGGACGGCCTACAATGAGCAGTTCTTC.

This sequence joins TRBV5-1 and TRBJ1-1, with D tentatively TRBD1 (5 bases). Looked up from germline, CDR1 is SGHRS and CDR2 is YFSETQ. CDR3 length: 14 amino acids. V lost 4 bases and J 2 bases, leaving 12 bases between the germline ends. CDR3 loop: CASSGGVDNTEAFF. In DNA, the CDR3 is TGCGCCAGCAGCGGGGGTGTAGATAACACTGAAGCTTTCTTT.

A single count supports this clone. The CDR3 coding sequence is TGTGCCAGCAGTACCTCGAAACAGGGGGAAGGTTTCTACGAGCAGTACTTC. The encoded protein is CASSTSKQGEGFYEQYF. The J gene is TRBJ2-7, the V gene TRBV2, with 8 nucleotides matching TRBD1. CDR3 length equals 17 residues. CDR1 is SNHLY and CDR2 is FYNNEI in the germline V gene. Trimming removed 5 bases from V and 3 bases from J; junction bases left unmatched: 15.

The chain combines TRBV18 with TRBJ1-5; D unresolved. Germline values: CDR1 KGHSH, CDR2 LQKENI. The CDR3 length is 13 residues. Trimming stripped 3 bases from V and 5 bases from J, with 8 bases between. The CDR3 reads CASSPGEDQPQHF. CDR3 DNA sequence: TGTGCCAGCTCACCCGGGGAGGATCAGCCCCAGCATTTT.

This clone was seen just once. The chain uses TRBV27 and TRBJ2-7, with TRBD1 matching 7 bases. The germline CDR1 and CDR2 sequences are MNHEY and SMNVEV (reference sequence). V lost 4 bases, J lost 5 bases, and 5 bases stayed unmatched. This CDR3 is built from 13 residues. The CDR3: CASSSLTGHEQYF. CDR3 sequence (DNA): TGTGCCAGCAGTTCTCTGACAGGGCACGAGCAGTACTTC.

V usage is TRBV10-3 and J usage is TRBJ1-6, with D uncertain. Germline values: CDR1 ENHRY, CDR2 SYGVKD. The CDR3 consists of 14 residues. V lost 4 bases and J lost 7, with 11 bases in between. In nucleotides, the CDR3 is TGTGCCATCAGTGTGCGGCCAGAAAATTCACCCCTCCACTTT. As protein: CAISVRPENSPLHF.

This chain links TRBV27 with TRBJ2-5, with 7 bases that match TRBD2. Unmatched junction bases numbered 7, after V lost 4 bases and J lost 2 bases. This CDR3 comprises 15 residues. The germline gives CDR1 MNHEY, CDR2 SMNVEV (reference sequence). The CDR3 loop reads CASSWGPGGQETQYF. In DNA form, the CDR3 reads TGTGCCAGCAGTTGGGGACCGGGGGGACAAGAGACCCAGTACTTC.

V gene TRBV5-4 combines with J gene TRBJ1-6, with TRBD1 as a possible D gene (6 bases). The CDR3 runs to 14 residues. Trimming left V 4 bases short and J 8 bases short, with 13 bases between. Germline V gene sequence: CDR1 SGHNT, CDR2 YYREEE (reference sequence). For the CDR3, the DNA is TGTGCCAGCAGCGGAGGGGGATACGATTCACCCCTCCACTTT. Protein: CASSGGGYDSPLHF.

The rearrangement uses TRBV5-6 and TRBJ1-1; D not certain. V lost 0 bases and J lost 9, with 12 bases in between. CDR1 and CDR2 from the germline V gene are SGHDT and YYEEEE. This CDR3 spans 13 amino acids. In nucleotides, the CDR3 is TGTGCCAGCAGCTTGGGTGGGAGTGAACAAGCTTTCTTT. It yields the protein CASSLGGSEQAFF.

The chain carries TRBV30 and TRBJ2-5; D possibly corresponds to TRBD2 (5 bases). V was clipped by 0 bases and J by 4 bases, with 15 bases between them. Germline CDR1 reads GTSNPN; CDR2 reads SVGIG (reference sequence). CDR3 length: 15 amino acids. CDR3 sequence (DNA): TGTGCCTGGAGTGTTACGGGAATGGCTCGAGAGACCCAGTACTTC. Translated: CAWSVTGMARETQYF.

The chain uses TRBV12-5 and TRBJ1-1; no clear D. Germline V gene sequence: CDR1 LGHNT, CDR2 FRNRAP. Trimming shortened V by 0 bases and J by 4 bases, and 12 bases separated the two germline ends. CDR3 length: 15 amino acids. The CDR3 coding sequence is TGTGCTAGTGGTTTGGTCCCCCCCGGTGGCACTGAAGCTTTCTTT. It translates to CASGLVPPGGTEAFF.

In this sample, this clone turned up once. This sequence joins TRBV5-8 and TRBJ1-5; no clear D. This CDR3 has 17 residues. CDR1 SGHTS and CDR2 YDEGEE come from the germline V gene. Trimming removed 4 bases at V and 7 bases at J, with 24 bases between. The DNA of the CDR3 is TGTGCCAGCAGCCTCGACTTACCCCGACAACCGGCACAGCCCCAGCATTTT. This codes for CASSLDLPRQPAQPQHF.

This clone was counted a few times. The V and J genes are TRBV6-5 and TRBJ1-1; D remains ambiguous. Germline V CDR1 and CDR2: MNHEY, SVGAGI. The CDR3 has 13 residues. V was cut by 4 bases and J by 1 base, with 7 bases left in between. As DNA, the CDR3 is TGTGCCAGCAGTTCCCAGCCGAACACTGAAGCTTTCTTT. Residues: CASSSQPNTEAFF.